The clone carrying this T cell receptor beta chain has more than one count but fewer than ten. Its matching antigen is unknown. The sample is drawn from a study of human T cells and chemical hapten exposure. There are 15 residues in the CDR3. CDR1 MNHEY and CDR2 SMNVEV come from the germline V gene (reference sequence). Trimming shortened V by 2 bases and J by 1 base, and 12 bases separated the two germline ends. Study-wide points: Unchanged with DPC sensitization were TCRs above 1 in 1000 frequency. As the donors had alopecia, their immune response may differ from healthy people's. Against controls, expanded TCRs gave rise to significantly more large CDR3 similarity clusters.

Time point indicated: patch test 2, 6 weeks after DPC sensitization. Treatment in this sample: therapeutic diphenylcyclopropenone sensitization with weekly scalp DPC. Extraction yielded total RNA from whole blood (unfractionated). TCRdb ran MiXCR on the RACE reads and lists one entry per CDR3 protein. The sample yields 75,000 to 90,000 distinct CDR3 sequences, roughly a tenth seen once. Sequencing used whole blood, obtained in connection with sensitization to the hapten diphenylcyclopropenone (DPC). The receptor was isolated from a woman aged 50 to 60 with alopecia areata. Some clones in this sample may be carry-over from other donors' samples. The chain is built from TRBV27 and TRBJ2-7, with a possible D match to TRBD2 (5 bases). The CDR3 loop is CASSLEGHPSYEQYF. CDR3 coding DNA: TGTGCCAGCAGTTTAGAGGGCCACCCGTCCTACGAGCAGTACTTC.